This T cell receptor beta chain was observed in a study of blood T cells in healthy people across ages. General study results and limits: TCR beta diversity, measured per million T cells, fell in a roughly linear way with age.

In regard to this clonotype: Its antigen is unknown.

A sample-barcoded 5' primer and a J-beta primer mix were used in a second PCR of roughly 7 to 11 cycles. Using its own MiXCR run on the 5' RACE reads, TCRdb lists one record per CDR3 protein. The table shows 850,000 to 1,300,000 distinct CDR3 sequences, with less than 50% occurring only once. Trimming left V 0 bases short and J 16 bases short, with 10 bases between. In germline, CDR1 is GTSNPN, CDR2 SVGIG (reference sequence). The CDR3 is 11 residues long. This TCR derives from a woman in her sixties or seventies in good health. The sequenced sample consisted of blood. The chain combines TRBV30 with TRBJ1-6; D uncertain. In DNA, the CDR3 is TGTGCCTGGAGTGTACTGAGTAGTCTCCACTTT. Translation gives CAWSVLSSLHF. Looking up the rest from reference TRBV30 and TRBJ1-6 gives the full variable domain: SQTIHQWPATLVQPVGSPLSLECTVEGTSNPNLYWYRQAAGRGLQLLFYSVGIGQISSEVPQNLSASRPQDRQFILSSKKLLLSDSGFYLCAWSVLSSLHFGNGTRLTVT.